The next 13 T cell receptor beta chains were all read from a single sample in a study of T cells in Graves' hyperthyroidism and ophthalmopathy. RNA transcripts were the template for amplifying TCR beta CDR3 regions. TCR CDR3 underwent first-round RT-PCR with the HTBI primer set. TCRdb used MiXCR to reprocess the multiplex PCR reads, holding one entry per CDR3 protein. The sample lists about 210,000 distinct CDR3 sequences, roughly 18% occurring once. The sequenced sample consisted of blood. Every receptor here comes from a man over 45 with Graves' hyperthyroidism.

This clonotype came up a few times. The gene calls are TRBV7-9 and TRBJ1-1; D is ambiguous. Germline CDR1 is SEHNR and CDR2 is FQNEAQ (reference sequence). The germline V and J ends were trimmed by 8 bases and 6 bases, with 16 bases remaining between them. The CDR3 is 13 amino acids. CDR3 sequence reads: CASGLGSGAEAFF. The DNA of the CDR3 is TGTGCCAGCGGCCTGGGGTCAGGAGCTGAAGCTTTCTTT.

This rearrangement joins TRBV10-1 to TRBJ2-6; 8 bases are a match to TRBD1. The CDR3 covers 15 residues. The ends lost 6 bases at V and 4 bases at J; junction bases unmatched: 5. Germline-derived CDR1 and CDR2 are WNHNN and SYGVQD (reference sequence). CDR3: CASSGQGAGANVLTF. The CDR3 bases are TGCGCCAGCAGCGGACAGGGCGCCGGGGCCAACGTCCTGACTTTC.

This clonotype was recorded only once. The chain is built from TRBV4-1 and TRBJ1-2; 7 bases map to TRBD1. CDR1 is MGHRA and CDR2 is YSYEKL in the germline V gene. This CDR3 is built from 15 residues. Trimming cost V 4 bases and J 4 bases; bases outside gene matches: 9. CDR3 sequence reads: CASSRARGTVYGYTF. Written as DNA, the CDR3 is TGCGCCAGCAGCCGGGCGAGGGGGACAGTCTATGGCTACACCTTC.

This clonotype has a count of ten or more. V is TRBV12-3 or TRBV12-4 and J is TRBJ2-7; D perhaps matches TRBD1 (6 bases). V gave up 2 bases and J gave up 5 bases, with 16 bases separating them. This CDR3 contains 15 residues. The CDR3 reads CASSLPRDTRNEQYF. Written as DNA, the CDR3 is TGTGCCAGCAGTTTACCCCGGGACACCCGGAACGAGCAGTACTTC.

The J gene is TRBJ1-5, the V gene TRBV6-2 or TRBV6-3, with TRBD1 identical over 11 bases. The ends lost 5 bases at V and 7 bases at J; junction bases unmatched: 13. CDR3 length equals 17 residues. CDR1 and CDR2 (germline): MNHEY, SVGEGT. The CDR3 DNA reads TGTGCCAGCAGTCCTTGGATCGGACAGGGGGCATGGCAGCCCCAGCATTTT. Encoded protein: CASSPWIGQGAWQPQHF.

In this sample, this clonotype turned up many times. The chain couples TRBV2 to TRBJ1-5; no clear D. Germline V CDR1 and CDR2: SNHLY, FYNNEI. The CDR3 has 13 amino acids. V was shortened by 6 bases and J by 2 bases, with 8 bases between the two germline ends. This chain's CDR3 is CASRGWGNQPQHF. The CDR3 nucleotides are TGTGCCAGCAGAGGGTGGGGCAATCAGCCCCAGCATTTT.

This clonotype has at least ten counts. The chain is built from TRBV28 and TRBJ2-5; tentative D call: TRBD1 (6 bases). Germline V CDR1 and CDR2: MDHEN, SYDVKM. Trimming removed 3 bases from V and 5 bases from J, with 13 bases in between. This CDR3 is 14 amino acids long. As DNA, the CDR3 is TGTGCCAGCAGTTTGGAAAATAGGGGGGAGACCCAGTACTTC. Its translation is CASSLENRGETQYF.

This clonotype was seen once. This may be a read error: a much more frequent sequence differs by one nucleotide. This rearrangement joins TRBV7-6 to TRBJ1-3; D gene uncertain. V lost 2 bases to trimming and J lost 0 bases, with 5 bases between them. CDR1 is SGHVS, CDR2 FNYEAQ, per germline. CDR3 length: 14 amino acids. This chain's CDR3 is CASSLFSSGNTIYF. The DNA for the CDR3 is TGTGCCAGCAGCTTATTCAGCTCTGGAAACACCATATATTTT.

The genes are TRBV3-1 and TRBJ1-6, with D tentatively TRBD1 (6 bases). The CDR3 spans 14 residues. Germline-derived CDR1 and CDR2 are LGHDT and YNNKEL (reference sequence). The V and J ends lost 3 bases and 10 bases respectively, with 13 bases between them. The CDR3 sequence: CASSQAPGGSPLHF. The CDR3 DNA follows: TGTGCCAGCAGCCAGGCCCCGGGGGGCTCACCCCTCCACTTT.

This clonotype was seen ten or more times. The chain combines TRBV7-6 with TRBJ2-7, with 7 positions matching TRBD1. This CDR3 is 15 amino acids long. Trimming at V came to 2 bases and at J to 0 bases, leaving 4 bases not matched to a gene. Germline-derived CDR1 and CDR2 are SGHVS and FNYEAQ. CDR3 DNA sequence: TGTGCCAGCAGCTTAAACGGGGACAGCTCCTACGAGCAGTACTTC. Translating gives CASSLNGDSSYEQYF.

This clonotype was observed at least ten times. The chain carries TRBV20-1 and TRBJ1-2; D unresolved. Between the trimmed V and J ends, which lost 1 base and 9 bases, there was a span of 15 bases. The CDR3 runs to 13 residues. Germline V lookup: CDR1 DFQATT, CDR2 SNEGSKA (reference sequence). The CDR3: CSARGLVATRYTF. DNA for the CDR3: TGCAGTGCTAGAGGTTTGGTGGCTACCCGCTACACCTTC.

A single count supports this clonotype. This chain connects TRBV2 to TRBJ1-2; D is unresolved. The germline gives CDR1 SNHLY, CDR2 FYNNEI. Trimming cost V 6 bases and J 8 bases, with 16 bases left between them. The CDR3 runs 13 residues. The CDR3 here is CASRGMRMAGYTF. The CDR3 DNA sequence: TGTGCCAGCAGAGGAATGCGTATGGCAGGCTACACCTTC.

The sample holds a few counts of this clonotype. This rearrangement joins TRBV7-9 to TRBJ2-3; 13 bases are shared with TRBD2. Unmatched junction bases numbered 6, after V lost 4 bases and J lost 2 bases. The CDR3 loop spans 17 amino acids. Germline-derived CDR1 and CDR2 are SEHNR and FQNEAQ (reference sequence). The DNA for the CDR3 is TGTGCCAGCAGCTCGAGGACTAGCGGGGGCACCACAGATACGCAGTATTTT. It translates to CASSSRTSGGTTDTQYF. Drawing the rest from reference TRBV7-9 and TRBJ2-3, the complete variable domain is DTGVSQNPRHKITKRGQNVTFRCDPISEHNRLYWYRQTLGQGPEFLTYFQNEAQLEKSRLLSDRFSAERPKGSFSTLEIQRTEQGDSAMYLCASSSRTSGGTTDTQYFGPGTRLTVL.